The source of this TCR beta chain is a study of cytotoxic CD8 clonotypes in ibrutinib-treated CLL. Study-wide points: Clonality climbed at ibrutinib response, then dropped toward baseline at progression.

The count of this clone is one. Its antigen is currently unknown. Assay used: immunoSEQ multiplex PCR; TCRdb lists only in-frame clones, some missing. The repertoire holds around 20,000 clones, with around 75% as singletons. Germline V CDR1 and CDR2: SEHNR, FQNEAQ (reference sequence). Trimming pared 4 bases from V and 4 bases from J, leaving 13 bases between. CDR3 length: 14 amino acids. The chain employs TRBV7-9 and TRBJ2-5, with D hard to call. Here the sequenced sample was PBMCs, taken after 24 months of ibrutinib treatment. This TCR was recovered from a human donor with chronic lymphocytic leukemia. CDR3 amino acids: CASSSLLGAETQYF. CDR3 in DNA: TGTGCCAGCAGCTCCTTACTGGGCGCAGAGACCCAGTACTTC. The whole variable domain, filled in from reference TRBV7-9 and TRBJ2-5, reads DTGVSQNPRHKITKRGQNVTFRCDPISEHNRLYWYRQTLGQGPEFLTYFQNEAQLEKSRLLSDRFSAERPKGSFSTLEIQRTEQGDSAMYLCASSSLLGAETQYFGPGTRLLVL.